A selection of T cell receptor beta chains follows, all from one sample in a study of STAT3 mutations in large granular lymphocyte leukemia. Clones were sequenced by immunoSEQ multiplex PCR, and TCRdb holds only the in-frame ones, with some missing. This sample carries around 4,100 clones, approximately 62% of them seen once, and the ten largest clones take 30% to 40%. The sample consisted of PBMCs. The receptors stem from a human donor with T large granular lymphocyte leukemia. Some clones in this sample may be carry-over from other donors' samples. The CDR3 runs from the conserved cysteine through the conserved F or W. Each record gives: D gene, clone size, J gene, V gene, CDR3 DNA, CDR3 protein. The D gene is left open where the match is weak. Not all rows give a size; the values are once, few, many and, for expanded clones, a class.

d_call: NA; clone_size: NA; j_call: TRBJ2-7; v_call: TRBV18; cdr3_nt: TGTGCCAGCTCACCAGGGGGAGGGGGATCTCCCGAGCAGTACTTC; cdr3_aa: CASSPGGGGSPEQYF
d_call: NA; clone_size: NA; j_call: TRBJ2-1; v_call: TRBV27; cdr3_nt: TGTGCCAGCAGTTTGTCCGGCCCGGATGAGCAGTTCTTC; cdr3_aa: CASSLSGPDEQFF
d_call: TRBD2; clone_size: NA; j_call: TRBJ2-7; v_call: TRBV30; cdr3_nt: TGTGCCTCTTCGGGACTAGCGGTAAACGAGCAGTACTTC; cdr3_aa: CASSGLAVNEQYF
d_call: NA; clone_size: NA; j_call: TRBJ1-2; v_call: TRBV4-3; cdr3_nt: TGCGCCAGCAGCCAGCTCCCATTCGGACGGAACTCTGGCTACACCTTC; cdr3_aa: CASSQLPFGRNSGYTF
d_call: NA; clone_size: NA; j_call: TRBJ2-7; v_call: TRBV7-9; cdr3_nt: TGTGCCAGCAGCTTTAATCGCTACGAGCAGTACTTC; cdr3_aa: CASSFNRYEQYF
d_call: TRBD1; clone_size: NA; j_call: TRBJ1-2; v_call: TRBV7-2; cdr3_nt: TGTGCCAGCAGCTTACCACCGGGACAGAGTGCTGGCTACACCTTC; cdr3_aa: CASSLPPGQSAGYTF
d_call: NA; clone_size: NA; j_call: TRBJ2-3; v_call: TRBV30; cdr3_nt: TGTGCTGGGGGCGCGGAGGGAATCACAGATACGCAGTATTTT; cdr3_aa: CAGGAEGITDTQYF
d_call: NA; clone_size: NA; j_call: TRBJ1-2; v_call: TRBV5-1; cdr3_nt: TGCGCCAGCAGCTTGGCGATGGCAGGGCAAGAGTTGAACTATGGCTACACCTTC; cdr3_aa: CASSLAMAGQELNYGYTF
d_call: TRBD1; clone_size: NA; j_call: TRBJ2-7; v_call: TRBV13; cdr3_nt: TGTGCCAGCAGCTTCCGGGACAGGGGGCCGAGGCAGTACTTC; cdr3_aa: CASSFRDRGPRQYF
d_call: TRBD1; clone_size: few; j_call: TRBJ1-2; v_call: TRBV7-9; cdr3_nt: TGTGCCAGCAGCCAACGGACAGGGAATGGCTACACCTTC; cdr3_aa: CASSQRTGNGYTF
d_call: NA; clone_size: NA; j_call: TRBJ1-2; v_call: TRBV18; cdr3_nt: TGTGCCAGCTCACCACAAACCGTCGACTATGGCTACACCTTC; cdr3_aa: CASSPQTVDYGYTF
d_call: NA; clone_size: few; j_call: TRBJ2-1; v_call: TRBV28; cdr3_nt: TGTGCCAGCAGTTTAGGACTCCCGAGCTCCTACAATGAGCAGTTCTTC; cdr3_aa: CASSLGLPSSYNEQFF
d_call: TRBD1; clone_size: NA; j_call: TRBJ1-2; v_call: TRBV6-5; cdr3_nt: TGTGCCAGCAGTTACACTGACAGGGCCTATGGCTACACCTTC; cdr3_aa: CASSYTDRAYGYTF
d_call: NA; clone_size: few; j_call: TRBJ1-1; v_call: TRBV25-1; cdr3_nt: TGTGCCAGCAGTGAGACAGAGAACACTGAAGCTTTCTTT; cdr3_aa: CASSETENTEAFF
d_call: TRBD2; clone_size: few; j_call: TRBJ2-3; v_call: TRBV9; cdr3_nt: TGTGCCAGCAGCGTAGGAGGGACTAACACAGATACGCAGTATTTT; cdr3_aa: CASSVGGTNTDTQYF
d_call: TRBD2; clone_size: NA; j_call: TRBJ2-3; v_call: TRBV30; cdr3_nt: TGTGCCTGGGGGACTAGTGTTCCAGATACGCAGTATTTT; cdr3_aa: CAWGTSVPDTQYF
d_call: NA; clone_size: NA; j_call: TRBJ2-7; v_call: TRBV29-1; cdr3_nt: TGCAGCGTTGAGGTGGGGAGCTCCTACGAGCAGTACTTC; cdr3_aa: CSVEVGSSYEQYF
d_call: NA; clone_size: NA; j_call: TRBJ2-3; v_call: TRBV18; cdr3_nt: TGTGCCAGCTCATCTTCAATGGGTTCCGGTTCAGATACGCAGTATTTT; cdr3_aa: CASSSSMGSGSDTQYF
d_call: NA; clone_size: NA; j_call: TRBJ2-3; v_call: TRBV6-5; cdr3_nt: TGTGCCAGCAGTTCCTCCCGAGATACGCAGTATTTT; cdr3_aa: CASSSSRDTQYF
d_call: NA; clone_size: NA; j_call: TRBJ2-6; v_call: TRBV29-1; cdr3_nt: TGCAGCGTTTGCGTGGATAGCATACAAAGTCGGGCCAACGTCCTGACTTTC; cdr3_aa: CSVCVDSIQSRANVLTF
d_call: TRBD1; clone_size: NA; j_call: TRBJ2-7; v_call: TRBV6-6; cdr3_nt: TGTGCCAGCAGTTACCGGACAGGGGGCGTATACGAGCAGTACTTC; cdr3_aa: CASSYRTGGVYEQYF
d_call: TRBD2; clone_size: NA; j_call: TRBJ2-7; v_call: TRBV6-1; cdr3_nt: TGTGCCAGCAGTTCCGGACTAGCGGACTCTTACGAGCAGTACTTC; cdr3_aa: CASSSGLADSYEQYF
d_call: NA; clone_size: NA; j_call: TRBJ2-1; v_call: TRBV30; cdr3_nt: TGTGCCTGGAGTCCGGGACTCGGGTTCTACAATGAGCAGTTCTTC; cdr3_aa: CAWSPGLGFYNEQFF
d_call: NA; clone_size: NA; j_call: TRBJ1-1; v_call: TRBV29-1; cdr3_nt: TGCAGCGTCGCCTGGGGCATAGACACTGAAGCTTTCTTT; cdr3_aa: CSVAWGIDTEAFF
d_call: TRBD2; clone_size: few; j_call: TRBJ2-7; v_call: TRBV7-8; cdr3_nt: TGTGCCAGCACTACTAGCGGGGGGGCCTACGAGCAGTACTTC; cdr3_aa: CASTTSGGAYEQYF
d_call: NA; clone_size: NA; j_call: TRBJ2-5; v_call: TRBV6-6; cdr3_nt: TGTGCCAGCAATGGGGCTAGCGCAGAGACCCAGTACTTC; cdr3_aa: CASNGASAETQYF
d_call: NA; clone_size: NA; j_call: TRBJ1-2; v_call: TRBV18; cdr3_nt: TGTGCCAGCTCATCTTCAGACAGGACCAGGGGCTACACCTTC; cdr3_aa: CASSSSDRTRGYTF
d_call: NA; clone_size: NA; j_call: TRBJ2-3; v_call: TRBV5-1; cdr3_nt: TGCGCCAGCAGCCCCTCCGGGAGCACAGATACGCAGTATTTT; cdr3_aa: CASSPSGSTDTQYF
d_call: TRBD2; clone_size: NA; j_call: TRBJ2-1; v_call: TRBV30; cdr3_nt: TGTGCCCTCGTAGCGGGGGGTCTTAACAATGAGCAGTTCTTC; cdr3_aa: CALVAGGLNNEQFF
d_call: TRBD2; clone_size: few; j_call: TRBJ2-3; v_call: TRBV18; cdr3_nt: TGTGCCAGCTCACCAATACTAGCGGGGGATACGCAGTATTTT; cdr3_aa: CASSPILAGDTQYF
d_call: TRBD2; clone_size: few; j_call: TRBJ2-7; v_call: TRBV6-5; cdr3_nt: TGTGCCAGCAGTCGCGGGACTAGCGGGAGCTACGAGCAGTACTTC; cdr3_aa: CASSRGTSGSYEQYF
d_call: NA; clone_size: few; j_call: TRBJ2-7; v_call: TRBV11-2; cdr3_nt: TGTGCCAGCAGCTTCCTTCCGAGGGGCGACGAGCAGTACTTC; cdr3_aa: CASSFLPRGDEQYF
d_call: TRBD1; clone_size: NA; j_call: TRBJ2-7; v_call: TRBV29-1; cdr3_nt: TGCAGCGTAGGGACAGGCGATGACTACGAGCAGTACTTC; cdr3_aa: CSVGTGDDYEQYF